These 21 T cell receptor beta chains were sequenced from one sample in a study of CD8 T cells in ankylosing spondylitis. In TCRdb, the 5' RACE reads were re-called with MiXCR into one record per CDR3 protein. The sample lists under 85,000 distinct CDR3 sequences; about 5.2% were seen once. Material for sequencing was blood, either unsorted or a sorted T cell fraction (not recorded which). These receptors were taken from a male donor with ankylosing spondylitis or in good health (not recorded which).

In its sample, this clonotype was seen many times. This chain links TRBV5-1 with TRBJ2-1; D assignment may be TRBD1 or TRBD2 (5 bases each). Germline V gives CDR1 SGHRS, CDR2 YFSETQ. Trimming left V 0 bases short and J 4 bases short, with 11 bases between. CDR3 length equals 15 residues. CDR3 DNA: TGCGCCAGCAGCTTGGAAGGGGACGGATACAATGAGCAGTTCTTC. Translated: CASSLEGDGYNEQFF.

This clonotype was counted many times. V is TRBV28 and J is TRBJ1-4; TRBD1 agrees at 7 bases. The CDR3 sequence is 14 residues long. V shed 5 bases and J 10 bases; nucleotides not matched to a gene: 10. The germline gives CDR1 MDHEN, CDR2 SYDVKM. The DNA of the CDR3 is TGTGCCAGCAGTCCGGGACAGCCGGATGGAAAACTGTTTTTT. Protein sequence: CASSPGQPDGKLFF.

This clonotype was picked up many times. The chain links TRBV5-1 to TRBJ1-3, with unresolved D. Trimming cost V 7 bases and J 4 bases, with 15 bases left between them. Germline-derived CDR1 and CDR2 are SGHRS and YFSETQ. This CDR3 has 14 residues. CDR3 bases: TGCGCCAGCTCAACACTCGGAGGAGGAAACACCATATATTTT. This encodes CASSTLGGGNTIYF.

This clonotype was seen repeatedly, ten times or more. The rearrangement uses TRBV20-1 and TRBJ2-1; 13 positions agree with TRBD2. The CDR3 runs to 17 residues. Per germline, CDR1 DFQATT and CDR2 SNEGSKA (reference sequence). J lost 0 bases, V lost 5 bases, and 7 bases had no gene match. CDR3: CSARGTSGASSYNEQFF. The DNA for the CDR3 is TGCAGTGCTCGCGGGACTAGCGGGGCTAGCTCCTACAATGAGCAGTTCTTC.

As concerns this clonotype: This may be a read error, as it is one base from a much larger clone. The CDR3 region has the DNA TGTGCCAGCTGTAGAGGGGGCGGAATAACATATAGCAATCAGCCCCAGCATTTT. This translates into CASCRGGGITYSNQPQHF. The chain couples TRBV2 to TRBJ1-5, with 7 bases that match TRBD1. Trimming at V came to 8 bases and at J to 0 bases, leaving 16 bases not matched to a gene. This CDR3 is 18 amino acids long. Germline values: CDR1 SNHLY, CDR2 FYNNEI.

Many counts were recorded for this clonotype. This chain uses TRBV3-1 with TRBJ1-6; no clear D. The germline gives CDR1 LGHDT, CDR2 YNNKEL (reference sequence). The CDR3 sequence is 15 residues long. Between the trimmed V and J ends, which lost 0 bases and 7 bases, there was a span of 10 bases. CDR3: CASSQEGRGNSPLHF. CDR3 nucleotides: TGTGCCAGCAGCCAAGAGGGCCGGGGAAATTCACCCCTCCACTTT.

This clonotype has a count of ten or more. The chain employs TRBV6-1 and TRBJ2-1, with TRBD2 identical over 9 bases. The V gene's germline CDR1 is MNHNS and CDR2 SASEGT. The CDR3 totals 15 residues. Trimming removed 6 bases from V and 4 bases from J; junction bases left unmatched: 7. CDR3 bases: TGTGCCAGCAGAGAAAGCGGGGGGCTATACAATGAGCAGTTCTTC. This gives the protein CASRESGGLYNEQFF.

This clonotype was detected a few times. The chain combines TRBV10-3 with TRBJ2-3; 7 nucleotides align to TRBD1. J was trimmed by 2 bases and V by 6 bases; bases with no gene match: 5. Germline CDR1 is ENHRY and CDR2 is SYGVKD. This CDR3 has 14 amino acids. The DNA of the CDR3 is TGTGCCATCAGCCTCGGGACAGCCACAGATACGCAGTATTTT. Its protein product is CAISLGTATDTQYF.

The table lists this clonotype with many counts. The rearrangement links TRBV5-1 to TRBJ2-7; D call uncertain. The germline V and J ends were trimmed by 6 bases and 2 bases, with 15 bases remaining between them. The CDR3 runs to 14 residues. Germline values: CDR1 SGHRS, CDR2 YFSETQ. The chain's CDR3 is CASTVDPGPYEQYF. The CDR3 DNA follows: TGCGCCAGCACCGTCGACCCCGGACCCTACGAGCAGTACTTC.

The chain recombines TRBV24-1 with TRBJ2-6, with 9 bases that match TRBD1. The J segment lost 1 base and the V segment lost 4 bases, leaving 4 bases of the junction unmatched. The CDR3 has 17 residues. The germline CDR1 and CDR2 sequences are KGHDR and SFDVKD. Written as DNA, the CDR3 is TGTGCCACCAGTGACCATGGGACAGGGTCTGGGGCCAACGTCCTGACTTTC. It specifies CATSDHGTGSGANVLTF.

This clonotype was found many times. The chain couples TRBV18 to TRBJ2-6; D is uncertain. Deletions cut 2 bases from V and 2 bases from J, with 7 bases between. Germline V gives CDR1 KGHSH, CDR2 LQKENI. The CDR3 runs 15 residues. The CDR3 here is CASSPRQAGANVLTF. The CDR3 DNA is TGTGCCAGCTCACCAAGGCAGGCTGGGGCCAACGTCCTGACTTTC.

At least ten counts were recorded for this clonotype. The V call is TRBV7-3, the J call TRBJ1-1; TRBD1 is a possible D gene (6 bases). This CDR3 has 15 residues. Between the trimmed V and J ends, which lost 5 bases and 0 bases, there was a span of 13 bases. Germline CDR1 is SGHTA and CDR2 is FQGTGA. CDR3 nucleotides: TGTGCCAGCAGCCCAGGGGACAATCTGAACACTGAAGCTTTCTTT. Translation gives CASSPGDNLNTEAFF.

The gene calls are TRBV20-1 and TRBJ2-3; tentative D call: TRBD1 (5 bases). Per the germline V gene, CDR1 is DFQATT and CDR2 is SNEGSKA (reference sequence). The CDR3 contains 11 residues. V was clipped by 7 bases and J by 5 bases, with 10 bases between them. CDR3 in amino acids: CSGQGIDTQYF. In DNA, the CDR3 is TGCAGTGGGCAGGGAATAGATACGCAGTATTTT.

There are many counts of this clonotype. Written as DNA, the CDR3 is TGTGCCAGCAGCCAAGGAACGACACTGTTTTTT. This gives the protein CASSQGTTLFF. This sequence joins TRBV12-3 or TRBV12-4 and TRBJ1-4; D remains unclear. The CDR3 is 11 residues long. With 6 bases removed from V and 13 bases from J, the gap between germline ends came to 12 bases.

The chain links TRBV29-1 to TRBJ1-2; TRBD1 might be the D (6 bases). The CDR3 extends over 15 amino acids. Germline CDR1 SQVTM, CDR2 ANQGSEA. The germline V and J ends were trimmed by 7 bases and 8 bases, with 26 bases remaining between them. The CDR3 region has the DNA TGCAGCGCAAGAAGGAAAGATGTGGCTGGGGGCGGCTACACCTTC. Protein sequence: CSARRKDVAGGGYTF.

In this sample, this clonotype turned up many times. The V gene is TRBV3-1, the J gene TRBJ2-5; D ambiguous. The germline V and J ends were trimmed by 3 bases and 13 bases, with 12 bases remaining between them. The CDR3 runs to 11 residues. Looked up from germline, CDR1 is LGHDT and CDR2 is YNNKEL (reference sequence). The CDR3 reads CASSQERRTYF. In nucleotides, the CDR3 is TGTGCCAGCAGCCAGGAACGTCGCACGTACTTC.

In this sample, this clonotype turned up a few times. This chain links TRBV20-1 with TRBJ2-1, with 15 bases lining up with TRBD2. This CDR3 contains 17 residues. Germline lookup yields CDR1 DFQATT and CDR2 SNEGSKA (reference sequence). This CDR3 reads CCAPGLAGGNLHNEQFF. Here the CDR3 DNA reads TGCTGCGCCCCGGGACTAGCGGGGGGAAACCTTCACAATGAGCAGTTCTTC.

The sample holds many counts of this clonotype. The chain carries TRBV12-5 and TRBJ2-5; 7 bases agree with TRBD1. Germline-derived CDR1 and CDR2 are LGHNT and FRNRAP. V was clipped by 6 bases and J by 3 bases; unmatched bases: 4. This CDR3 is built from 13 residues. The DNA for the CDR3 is TGTGCTAGTGGCCCCGGGACAGAAGAGACCCAGTACTTC. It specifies CASGPGTEETQYF.

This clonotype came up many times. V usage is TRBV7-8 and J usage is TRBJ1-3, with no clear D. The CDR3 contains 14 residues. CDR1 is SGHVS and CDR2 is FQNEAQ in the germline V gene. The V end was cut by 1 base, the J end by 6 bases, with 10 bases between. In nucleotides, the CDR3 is TGTGCCAGCAGCTTAGGGGAAGGAGTAAACACCATATATTTT. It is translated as CASSLGEGVNTIYF.

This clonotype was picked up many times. The CDR3 is CASRQTVAGANVLTF. The CDR3 DNA reads as TGTGCCAGCAGACAGACGGTAGCTGGGGCCAACGTCCTGACTTTC. The rearrangement uses TRBV3-1 and TRBJ2-6; no clear D. CDR1 LGHDT and CDR2 YNNKEL come from the germline V gene (reference sequence). With 6 bases removed from V and 2 bases from J, the gap between germline ends came to 11 bases. The CDR3 has 15 residues.

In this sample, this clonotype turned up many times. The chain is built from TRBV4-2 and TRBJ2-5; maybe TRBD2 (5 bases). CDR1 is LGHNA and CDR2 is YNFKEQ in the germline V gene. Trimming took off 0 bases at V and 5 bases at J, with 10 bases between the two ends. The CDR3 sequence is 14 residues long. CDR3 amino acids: CASSQDETTETQYF. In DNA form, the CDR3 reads TGTGCCAGCAGCCAAGACGAGACTACCGAGACCCAGTACTTC.